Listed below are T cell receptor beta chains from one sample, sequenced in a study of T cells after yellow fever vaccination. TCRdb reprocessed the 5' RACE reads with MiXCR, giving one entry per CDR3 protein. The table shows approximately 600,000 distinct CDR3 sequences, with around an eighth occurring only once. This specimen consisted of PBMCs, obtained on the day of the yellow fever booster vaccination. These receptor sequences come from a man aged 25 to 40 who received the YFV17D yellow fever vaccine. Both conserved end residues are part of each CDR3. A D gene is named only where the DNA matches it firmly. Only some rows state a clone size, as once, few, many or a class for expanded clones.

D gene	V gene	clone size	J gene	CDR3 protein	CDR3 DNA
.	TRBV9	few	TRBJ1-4	CASSVGPDEKLFF	TGTGCCAGCAGCGTCGGACCGGATGAAAAACTGTTTTTT
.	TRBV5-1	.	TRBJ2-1	CASSLDRLNNEQFF	TGCGCCAGCAGCTTGGACAGGCTTAATAATGAGCAGTTCTTC
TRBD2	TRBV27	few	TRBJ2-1	CASNQAGGLGNEQFF	TGTGCCAGCAACCAAGCGGGAGGGTTAGGAAATGAGCAGTTCTTC
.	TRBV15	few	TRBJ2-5	CATSRDPVRETQYF	TGTGCCACCAGCAGAGATCCAGTCCGGGAGACCCAGTACTTC
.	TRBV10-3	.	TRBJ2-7	CAISDYYEQYF	TGTGCCATCAGTGACTACTACGAGCAGTACTTC
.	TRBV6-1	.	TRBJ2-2	CASRGGTDGELFF	TGTGCCAGCAGAGGGGGGACAGACGGGGAGCTGTTTTTT
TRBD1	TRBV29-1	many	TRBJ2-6	CSVRTGQGAGANVLTF	TGCAGCGTTCGAACAGGACAGGGGGCTGGGGCCAACGTCCTGACTTTC
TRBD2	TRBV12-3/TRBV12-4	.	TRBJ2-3	CASSLAGGPGAGDTQYF	TGTGCCAGCAGCCTCGCGGGAGGGCCTGGGGCAGGAGATACGCAGTATTTT
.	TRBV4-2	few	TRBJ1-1	CASSQDPRDQRFF	TGTGCCAGCAGCCAAGATCCCCGGGACCAACGGTTCTTT
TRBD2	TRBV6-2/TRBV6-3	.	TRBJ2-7	CASSSLAGVSEQYF	TGTGCCAGCAGTTCCTTAGCGGGAGTTTCCGAGCAGTACTTC
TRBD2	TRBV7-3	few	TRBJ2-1	CASSFPGTSGNNEQFF	TGTGCCAGCAGCTTCCCCGGGACTAGCGGGAACAATGAGCAGTTCTTC
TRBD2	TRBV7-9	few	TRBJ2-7	CASSLGPTSHSYEQYF	TGTGCCAGCAGCTTAGGACCGACTAGCCACTCCTACGAGCAGTACTTC
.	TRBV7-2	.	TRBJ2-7	CASSSRGAFSYEQYF	TGTGCCAGCAGTAGCAGGGGAGCTTTCTCCTACGAGCAGTACTTC
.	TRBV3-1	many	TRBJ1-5	CASSQGAGGNQPQHF	TGTGCCAGCAGCCAAGGTGCGGGCGGCAATCAGCCCCAGCATTTT
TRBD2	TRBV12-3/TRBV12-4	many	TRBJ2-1	CASSPGTSGRGGNEQFF	TGTGCCAGCAGCCCAGGGACTAGCGGGAGAGGGGGAAATGAGCAGTTCTTC
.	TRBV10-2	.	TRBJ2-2	CASSESSPEELFF	TGCGCCAGCAGTGAGTCTTCCCCCGAGGAGCTGTTTTTT
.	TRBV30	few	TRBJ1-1	CASIWANTEAFF	TGTGCCTCAATTTGGGCTAACACTGAAGCTTTCTTT
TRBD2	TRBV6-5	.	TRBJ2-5	CAKGGGQETQYF	TGTGCCAAGGGCGGGGGACAAGAGACCCAGTACTTC
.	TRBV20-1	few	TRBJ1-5	CSARDLKGNQPQHF	TGCAGTGCTAGAGATCTAAAGGGCAATCAGCCCCAGCATTTT
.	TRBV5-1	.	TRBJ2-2	CASSLGPTTKGELFF	TGCGCCAGCAGCTTGGGTCCGACTACCAAGGGGGAGCTGTTTTTT
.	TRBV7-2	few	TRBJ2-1	CASSPNSVSGYEQFF	TGTGCCAGCAGCCCAAACTCGGTTTCGGGCTATGAGCAGTTCTTC
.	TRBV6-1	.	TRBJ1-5	CASSAWMAQPQHF	TGTGCCAGCAGTGCCTGGATGGCTCAGCCCCAGCATTTT
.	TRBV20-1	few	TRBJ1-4	CSARDSGIGGEKLFF	TGCAGTGCTAGAGACTCGGGCATCGGAGGGGAAAAACTGTTTTTT
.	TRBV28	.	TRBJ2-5	CASSLLQTQYF	TGTGCCAGCAGTTTACTGCAGACCCAGTACTTC
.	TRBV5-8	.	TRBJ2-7	CASSLFGLGSYEQYF	TGTGCCAGCAGCTTGTTTGGGCTGGGCTCCTACGAGCAGTACTTC
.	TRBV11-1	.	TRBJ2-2	CASSSGLATGELFF	TGTGCCAGCAGCTCGGGACTGGCCACCGGGGAGCTGTTTTTT
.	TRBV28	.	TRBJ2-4	CASSLVGSAKNIQYF	TGTGCCAGCAGTTTAGTGGGATCAGCCAAAAACATTCAGTACTTC
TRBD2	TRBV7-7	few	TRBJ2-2	CASSLREGTGGLSGELFF	TGTGCTAGCAGCCTCCGTGAGGGAACGGGAGGGCTCTCCGGGGAGCTGTTTTTT
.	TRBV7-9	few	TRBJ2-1	CASSGGAAASF	TGTGCCAGCAGCGGCGGGGCCGCTGCCTCCTTC
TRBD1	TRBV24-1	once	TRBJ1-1	CATSDYRQGAPNTEAFF	TGTGCCACCAGTGATTATCGACAGGGGGCCCCGAACACTGAAGCTTTCTTT